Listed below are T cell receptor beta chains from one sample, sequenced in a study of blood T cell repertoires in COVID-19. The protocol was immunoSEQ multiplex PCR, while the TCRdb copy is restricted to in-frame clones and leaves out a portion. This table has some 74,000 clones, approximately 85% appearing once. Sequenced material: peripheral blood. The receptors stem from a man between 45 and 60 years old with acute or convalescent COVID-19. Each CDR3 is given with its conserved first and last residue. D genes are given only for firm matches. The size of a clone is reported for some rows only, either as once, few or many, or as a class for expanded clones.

CASTGQGAPNEKLFF,TGTGCCAGCACGGGACAGGGGGCGCCTAATGAAAAACTGTTTTTT,TRBD1,.,TRBV2,TRBJ1-4
CASSGGLAVYNEQFF,TGCGCCAGCAGCGGGGGACTAGCAGTTTACAATGAGCAGTTCTTC,TRBD2,.,TRBV5-1,TRBJ2-1
CASSPSRGGYGYTF,TGTGCCAGCAGCCCCAGTCGGGGTGGCTATGGCTACACCTTC,.,.,TRBV7-8,TRBJ1-2
CASSPRQDAYEQYF,TGTGCCAGCAGTCCTCGACAGGATGCCTACGAGCAGTACTTC,.,.,TRBV25-1,TRBJ2-7
CSVSFQGKSSYNEQFF,TGCAGCGTCTCCTTTCAGGGTAAAAGCTCCTACAATGAGCAGTTCTTC,.,once,TRBV29-1,TRBJ2-1
CASREGASVGIEQYF,TGCGCCAGCAGGGAAGGAGCGTCTGTCGGGATCGAGCAGTACTTC,.,.,TRBV10-2,TRBJ2-7
CASSEGLAITDTQYF,TGTGCCAGCAGCGAGGGACTAGCGATCACAGATACGCAGTATTTT,TRBD2,.,TRBV7-9,TRBJ2-3
CASSERRITEAFF,TGTGCCAGCAGTGAGCGAAGAATCACTGAAGCTTTCTTT,.,.,TRBV2,TRBJ1-1
CASSSQGAHGGELFF,TGTGCCAGCAGCTCACAGGGGGCCCACGGGGGGGAGCTGTTTTTT,TRBD1,.,TRBV11-2,TRBJ2-2
CASSPREGPRGTEAFF,TGTGCCAGCAGCCCTCGGGAGGGCCCGAGGGGCACTGAAGCTTTCTTT,.,.,TRBV9,TRBJ1-1
CASSPQPTGVKTEAFF,TGTGCCAGCTCACCCCAGCCGACAGGAGTTAAGACTGAAGCTTTCTTT,.,.,TRBV18,TRBJ1-1
CASSYSGEGRQPQHF,TGTGCCAGCAGTTACTCGGGGGAGGGACGACAGCCCCAGCATTTT,.,.,TRBV6-5,TRBJ1-5
CASSPGTANTEAFF,TGTGCCAGCAGCCCCGGGACAGCGAACACTGAAGCTTTCTTT,TRBD1,.,TRBV11-2,TRBJ1-1
CASSLSGYSYEQYF,TGTGCCAGCAGTTTAAGCGGGTACTCCTACGAGCAGTACTTC,.,.,TRBV28,TRBJ2-7
CASGLRLAGGTDTQYF,TGTGCTAGTGGTTTAAGACTAGCGGGGGGCACAGATACGCAGTATTTT,TRBD2,.,TRBV12-5,TRBJ2-3
CASSLEQGSYNEQFF,TGTGCCAGCAGCTTAGAGCAGGGCTCCTACAATGAGCAGTTCTTC,.,.,TRBV7-9,TRBJ2-1